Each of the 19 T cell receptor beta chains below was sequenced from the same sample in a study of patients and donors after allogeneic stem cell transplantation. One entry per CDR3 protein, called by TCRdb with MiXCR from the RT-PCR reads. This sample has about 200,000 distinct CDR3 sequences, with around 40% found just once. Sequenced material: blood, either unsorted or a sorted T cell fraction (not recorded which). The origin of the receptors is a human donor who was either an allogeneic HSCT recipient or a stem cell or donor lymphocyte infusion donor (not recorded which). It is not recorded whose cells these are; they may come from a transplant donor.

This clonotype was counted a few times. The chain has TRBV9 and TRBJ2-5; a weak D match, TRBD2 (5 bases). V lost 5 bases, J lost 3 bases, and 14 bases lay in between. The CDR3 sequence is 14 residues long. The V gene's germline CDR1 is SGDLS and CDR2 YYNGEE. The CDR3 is CASSRGPGEETQYF. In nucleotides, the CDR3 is TGTGCCAGCAGTCGAGGGCCCGGAGAAGAGACCCAGTACTTC.

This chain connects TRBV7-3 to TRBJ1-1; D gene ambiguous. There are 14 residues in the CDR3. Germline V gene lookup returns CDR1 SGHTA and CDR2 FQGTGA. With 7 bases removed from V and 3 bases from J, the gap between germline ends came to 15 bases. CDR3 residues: CASKTRRHDTEAFF. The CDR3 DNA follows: TGTGCCAGCAAAACCCGGCGACACGACACTGAAGCTTTCTTT.

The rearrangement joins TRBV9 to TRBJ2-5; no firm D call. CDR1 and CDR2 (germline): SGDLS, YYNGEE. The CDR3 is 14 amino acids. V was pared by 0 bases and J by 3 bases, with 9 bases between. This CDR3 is CASSVGVAEETQYF. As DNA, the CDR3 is TGTGCCAGCAGCGTAGGGGTAGCTGAAGAGACCCAGTACTTC.

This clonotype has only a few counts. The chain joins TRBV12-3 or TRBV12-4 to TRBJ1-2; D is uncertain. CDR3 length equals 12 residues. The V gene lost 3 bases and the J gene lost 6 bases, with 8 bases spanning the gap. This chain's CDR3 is CASSFRADGYTF. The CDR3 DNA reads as TGTGCCAGCAGTTTTAGGGCCGATGGCTACACCTTC.

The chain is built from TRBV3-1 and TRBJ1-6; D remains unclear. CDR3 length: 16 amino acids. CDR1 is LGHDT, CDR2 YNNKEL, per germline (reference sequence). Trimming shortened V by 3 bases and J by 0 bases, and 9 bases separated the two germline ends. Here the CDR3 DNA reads TGTGCCAGCAGCCAGGGCATCACCTCCTATAATTCACCCCTCCACTTT. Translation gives CASSQGITSYNSPLHF.

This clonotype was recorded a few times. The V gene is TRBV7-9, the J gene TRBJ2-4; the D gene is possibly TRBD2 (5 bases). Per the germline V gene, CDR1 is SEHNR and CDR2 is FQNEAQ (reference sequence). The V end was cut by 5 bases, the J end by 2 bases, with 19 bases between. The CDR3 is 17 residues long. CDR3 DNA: TGTGCCAGCAGCCATCCCGGGCGGGTAGGAACCAAAAACATTCAGTACTTC. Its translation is CASSHPGRVGTKNIQYF.

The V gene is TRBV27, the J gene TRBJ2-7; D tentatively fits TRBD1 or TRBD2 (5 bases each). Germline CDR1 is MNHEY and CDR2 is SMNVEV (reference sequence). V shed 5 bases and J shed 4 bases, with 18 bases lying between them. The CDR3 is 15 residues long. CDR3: CASSRSGSYPYEQYF. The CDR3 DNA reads TGTGCCAGCAGTAGGTCAGGGAGTTACCCGTACGAGCAGTACTTC.

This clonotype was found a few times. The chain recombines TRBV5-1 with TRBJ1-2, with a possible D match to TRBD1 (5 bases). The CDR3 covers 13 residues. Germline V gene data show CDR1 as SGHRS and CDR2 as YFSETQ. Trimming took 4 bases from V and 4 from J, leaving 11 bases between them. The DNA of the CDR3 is TGCGCCAGCAGCACGGGACCGCTCTATGGCTACACCTTC. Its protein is CASSTGPLYGYTF.

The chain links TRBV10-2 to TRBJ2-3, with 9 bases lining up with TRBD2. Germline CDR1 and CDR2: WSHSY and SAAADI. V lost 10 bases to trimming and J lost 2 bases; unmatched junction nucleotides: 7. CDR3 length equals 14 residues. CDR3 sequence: CATDLAGITDTQYF. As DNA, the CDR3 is TGCGCCACAGATCTAGCGGGGATCACAGATACGCAGTATTTT.

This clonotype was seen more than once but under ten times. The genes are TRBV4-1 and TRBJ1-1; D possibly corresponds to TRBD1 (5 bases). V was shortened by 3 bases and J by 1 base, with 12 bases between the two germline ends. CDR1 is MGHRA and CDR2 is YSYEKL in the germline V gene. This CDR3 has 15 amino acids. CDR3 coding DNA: TGCGCCAGCAGCCACTTCATCGACAGGAACACTGAAGCTTTCTTT. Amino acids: CASSHFIDRNTEAFF.

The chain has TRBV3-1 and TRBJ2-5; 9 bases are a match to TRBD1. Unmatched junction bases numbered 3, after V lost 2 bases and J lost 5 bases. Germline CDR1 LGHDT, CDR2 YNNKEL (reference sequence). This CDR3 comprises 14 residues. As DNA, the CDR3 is TGTGCCAGCAGCCAATCGGGGACAGGGGAGACCCAGTACTTC. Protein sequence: CASSQSGTGETQYF.

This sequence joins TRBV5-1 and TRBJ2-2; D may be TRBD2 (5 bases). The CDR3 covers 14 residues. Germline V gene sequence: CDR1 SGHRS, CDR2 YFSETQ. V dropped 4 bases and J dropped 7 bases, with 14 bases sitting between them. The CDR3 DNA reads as TGCGCCAGCAGCGTACGGACCGGGGTCGGGGAGCTGTTTTTT. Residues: CASSVRTGVGELFF.

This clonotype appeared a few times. The CDR3 DNA follows: TGTGCCACCAGTGATACGAGGCAGAGAGGAGAAAAACTGTTTTTT. This gives the protein CATSDTRQRGEKLFF. The gene calls are TRBV24-1 and TRBJ1-4; D unresolved. Germline V gives CDR1 KGHDR, CDR2 SFDVKD. The CDR3 length is 15 residues. V lost 3 bases to trimming and J lost 8 bases, with 15 bases between them.

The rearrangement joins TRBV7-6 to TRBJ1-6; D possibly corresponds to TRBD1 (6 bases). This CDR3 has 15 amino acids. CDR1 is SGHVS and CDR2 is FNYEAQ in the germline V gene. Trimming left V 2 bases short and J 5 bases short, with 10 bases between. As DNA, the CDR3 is TGTGCCAGCAGCTTATGGGGACAAAATAATTCACCCCTCCACTTT. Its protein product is CASSLWGQNNSPLHF.

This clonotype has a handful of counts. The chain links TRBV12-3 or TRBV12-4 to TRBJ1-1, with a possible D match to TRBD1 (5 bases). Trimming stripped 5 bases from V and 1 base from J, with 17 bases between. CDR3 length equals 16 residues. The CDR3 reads CASSPGQKVRNTEAFF. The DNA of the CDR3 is TGTGCCAGCAGTCCCGGACAAAAAGTAAGGAACACTGAAGCTTTCTTT.

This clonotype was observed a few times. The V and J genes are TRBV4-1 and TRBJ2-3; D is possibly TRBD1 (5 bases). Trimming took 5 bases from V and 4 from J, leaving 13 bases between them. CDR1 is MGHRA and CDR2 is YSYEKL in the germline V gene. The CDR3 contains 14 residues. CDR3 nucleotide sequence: TGCGCCAGCAGCGCCAGGGATGCCGCAGATACGCAGTATTTT. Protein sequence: CASSARDAADTQYF.

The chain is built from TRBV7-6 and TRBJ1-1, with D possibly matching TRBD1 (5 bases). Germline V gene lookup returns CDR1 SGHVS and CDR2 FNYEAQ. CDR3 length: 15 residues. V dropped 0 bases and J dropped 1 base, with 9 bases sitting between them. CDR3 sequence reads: CASSLASTGNTEAFF. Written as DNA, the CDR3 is TGTGCCAGCAGCTTAGCCTCTACAGGGAACACTGAAGCTTTCTTT.

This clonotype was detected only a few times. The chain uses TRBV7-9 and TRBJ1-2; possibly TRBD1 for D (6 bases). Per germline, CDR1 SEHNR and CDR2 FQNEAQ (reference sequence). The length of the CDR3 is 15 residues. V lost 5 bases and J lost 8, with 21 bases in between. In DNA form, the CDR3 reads TGTGCCAGCAGCCGTACCCGACAGGTTTCAGGGGGCTACACCTTC. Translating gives CASSRTRQVSGGYTF.

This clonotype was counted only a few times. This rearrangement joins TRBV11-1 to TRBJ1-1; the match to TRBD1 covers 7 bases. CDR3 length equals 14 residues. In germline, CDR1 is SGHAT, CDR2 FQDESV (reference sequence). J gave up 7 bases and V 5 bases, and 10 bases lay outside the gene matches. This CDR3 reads CASSAFDRAVEAFF. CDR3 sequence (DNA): TGTGCCAGCAGCGCATTTGACAGGGCCGTTGAAGCTTTCTTT.